This T cell receptor (beta chain) was profiled in a study of CD8 T cells in ankylosing spondylitis (TCRdb year 2017). Describing the broader study: The study set out to find disease-linked TCR variants by profiling T cell receptor beta repertoires in ankylosing spondylitis patients and healthy donors. Peripheral blood was sampled, and synovial fluid was additionally collected from ankylosing spondylitis patients. The full study cohort comprised around 23 ankylosing spondylitis patients and 110 or so healthy donors.

Regarding this clonotype: Its binding antigen is unknown. No qualities accompany the bases; no much larger clone lies one base away.

The data were produced on an Illumina HiSeq 2500. TCR beta libraries were prepared by quantitative 5'-RACE with molecular barcodes. Per the authors' processing: Disease-linked TCR variants were identified with a new computational method built on a probabilistic model of VDJ rearrangement. The public sequencing data were trimmed at Q25 with fastp and processed into clonotypes with MiXCR by TCRdb, which kept only in-frame beta chains. CDR3 protein sequences are deduplicated, and each keeps its most common genes and DNA. The V and J calls shown here were made by TCRdb, not taken from the authors' results. Within this sample are approximately 210,000 distinct CDR3 sequences, with over 10% of them counted one time only. 16% of the sample belongs to the ten largest clones. Paper-wide results and their limitations: A TCR beta motif of several highly homologous amino acid variants appeared characteristic of blood from ankylosing spondylitis patients. The disease-linked clones had a CD8+ phenotype and were found at relatively low frequencies in peripheral blood. Significant enrichment of the disease-linked clones was reported in matched synovial fluid samples from ankylosing spondylitis patients. Some TCR beta motif variants had previously been reported in synovial fluid and blood of reactive arthritis patients, which suggested common disease-initiation mechanisms.

V is shortened by 0 bases, J by 2 bases, and the region joining them spans 9 bases. The germline V gene provides CDR1 SGHDT and CDR2 YYEEEE. The CDR3, cysteine through phenylalanine, is 14 amino acids long. The read is trimmed to its CDR3 DNA, 42 bases read in frame from base 1. Sequencing input: blood, either unsorted or a sorted T cell fraction (not recorded which). The origin of this receptor is a male donor with ankylosing spondylitis or in good health (not recorded which). The chain is made from TRBV5-6 and TRBJ2-7, with the D gene call left open. The DNA sequence is as follows: TGTGCCAGCAGCTTGGCCGCCGGAACCTACGAGCAGTACTTC. Its translation reads: CASSLAAGTYEQYF.